This TCR beta chain was found in a study of OX40 agonist ivuxolimab in advanced cancers. TCRdb keeps only in-frame clones here, not all; method: immunoSEQ multiplex PCR. The table lists 50,000 or so clones, 80% to 85% of them singletons. Notes on this clone: What it binds is not known.

Cycle 7 day 1, cycle 4 day 1, and baseline were the timepoints at which blood was sampled. Study-wide results and limits: Averaging showed that CD8+ T cells had more expanded clones than CD4+ did. The study found among the lowest clonal expansion in partial responders at 0.1-3.0 mg/kg. The CD4+ and CD8+ T cells in the blood had expanded clonally by week 6 at 0.1 to 3.0 mg/kg.

Per germline, CDR1 SGHRS and CDR2 YFSETQ. Trimming left V 4 bases short and J 7 bases short, with 15 bases between. The CDR3 runs to 14 residues. The TCR originated in an adult with an advanced solid tumor such as melanoma, head and neck, liver or kidney cancer. Here the sequenced sample was CD4+ or CD8+ T cells sorted from blood, taken in a trial of the OX40 agonist ivuxolimab. The V call is TRBV5-1, the J call TRBJ2-4; perhaps TRBD1 as D (6 bases). As DNA, the CDR3 is TGCGCCAGCAGCATCACAGGGCAGGGGAACATTCAGTACTTC. This encodes CASSITGQGNIQYF.